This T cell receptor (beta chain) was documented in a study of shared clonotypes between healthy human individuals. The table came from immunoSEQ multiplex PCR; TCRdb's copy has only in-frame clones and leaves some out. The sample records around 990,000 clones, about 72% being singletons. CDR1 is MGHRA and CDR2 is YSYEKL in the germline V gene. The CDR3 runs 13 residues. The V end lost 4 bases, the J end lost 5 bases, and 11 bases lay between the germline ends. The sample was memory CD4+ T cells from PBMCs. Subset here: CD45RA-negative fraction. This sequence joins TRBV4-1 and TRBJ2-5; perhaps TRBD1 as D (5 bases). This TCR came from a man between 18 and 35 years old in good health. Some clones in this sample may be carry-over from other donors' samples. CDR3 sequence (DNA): TGCGCCAGCAGCCCCCGGGCAGGGGAGACCCAGTACTTC. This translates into CASSPRAGETQYF.